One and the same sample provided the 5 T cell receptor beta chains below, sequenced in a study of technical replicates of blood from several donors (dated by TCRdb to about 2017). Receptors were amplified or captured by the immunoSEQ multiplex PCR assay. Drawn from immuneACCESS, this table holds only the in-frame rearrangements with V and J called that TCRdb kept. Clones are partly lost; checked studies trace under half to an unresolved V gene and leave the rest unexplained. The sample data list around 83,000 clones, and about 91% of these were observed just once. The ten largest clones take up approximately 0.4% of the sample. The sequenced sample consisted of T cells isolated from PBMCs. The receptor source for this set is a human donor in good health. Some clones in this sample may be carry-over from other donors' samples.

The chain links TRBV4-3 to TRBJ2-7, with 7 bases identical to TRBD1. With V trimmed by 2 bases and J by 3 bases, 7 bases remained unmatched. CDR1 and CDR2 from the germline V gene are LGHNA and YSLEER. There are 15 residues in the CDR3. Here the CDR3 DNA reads TGCGCCAGCAGCCAATCCCAGACAGGGAGCTACGAGCAGTACTTC. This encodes CASSQSQTGSYEQYF.

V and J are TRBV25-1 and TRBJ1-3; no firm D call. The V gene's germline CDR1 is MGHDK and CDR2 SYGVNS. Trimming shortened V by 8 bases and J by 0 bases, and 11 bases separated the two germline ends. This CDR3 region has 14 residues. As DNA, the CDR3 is TGTGCCAGCGGCGGTCCCAGCTCTGGAAACACCATATATTTT. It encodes CASGGPSSGNTIYF.

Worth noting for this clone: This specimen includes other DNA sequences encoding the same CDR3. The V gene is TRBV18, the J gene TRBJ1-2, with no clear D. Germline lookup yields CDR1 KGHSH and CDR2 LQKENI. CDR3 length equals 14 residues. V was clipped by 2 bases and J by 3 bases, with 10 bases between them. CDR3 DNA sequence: TGTGCCAGCTCACCAAGCGGGCTCTACTATGGCTACACCTTC. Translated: CASSPSGLYYGYTF.

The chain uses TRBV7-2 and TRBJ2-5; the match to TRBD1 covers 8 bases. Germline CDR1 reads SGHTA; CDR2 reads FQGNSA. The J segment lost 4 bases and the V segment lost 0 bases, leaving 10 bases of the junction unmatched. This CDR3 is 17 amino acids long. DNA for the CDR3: TGTGCCAGCAGCTTAGCAGCGGCACGGACAGGGCGAGAGACCCAGTACTTC. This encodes CASSLAAARTGRETQYF.

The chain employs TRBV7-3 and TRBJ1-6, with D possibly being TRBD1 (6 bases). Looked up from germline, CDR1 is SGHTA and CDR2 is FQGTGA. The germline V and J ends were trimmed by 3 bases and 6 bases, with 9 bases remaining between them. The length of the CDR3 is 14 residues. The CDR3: CASSLDRFNSPLHF. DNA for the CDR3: TGTGCCAGCAGCTTGGACAGATTTAATTCACCCCTCCACTTT.